The next 3 T cell receptor beta chains were all read from a single sample in a study of a mutant IDH1 vaccine in newly diagnosed glioma. Libraries were prepared by immunoSEQ multiplex PCR; TCRdb keeps only in-frame clonotypes and omits some of them. The sample includes 25,000 to 35,000 clones, around 89% seen only once; the top ten take roughly 20%. These receptors' targets are unknown. Time point specified: week 5, during vaccination. A 20-mer mutant IDH1 peptide at 300 ug was injected subcutaneously with topical imiquimod. The sequences come from PBMCs, collected from a glioma patient whose treatment included an IDH1 peptide vaccine. The receptors shown here come from a man aged 18 to 30 with glioma.

This chain connects TRBV7-8 to TRBJ2-5, with D uncertain. V lost 1 base and J lost 2, with 14 bases in between. Germline V gene data show CDR1 as SGHVS and CDR2 as FQNEAQ. The CDR3 length is 16 residues. The CDR3 DNA reads TGTGCCAGCAGCTTAGTACGCCGAAGAGAACAAGAGACCCAGTACTTC. Amino acids: CASSLVRRREQETQYF.

The chain uses TRBV4-1 and TRBJ2-5; D might be TRBD1 (5 bases). This CDR3 is 14 amino acids long. The germline CDR1 and CDR2 sequences are MGHRA and YSYEKL. V was pared by 4 bases and J by 1 base, with 10 bases between. In nucleotides, the CDR3 is TGCGCCAGCAGCCCAGGGCCACTCCAAGAGACCCAGTACTTC. Protein: CASSPGPLQETQYF.

The CDR3 region has the DNA TGTGCCAGCGGATCTAGCGGCACGGGGACCGGGGAGCTGTTTTTT. Its protein product is CASGSSGTGTGELFF. The chain couples TRBV25-1 to TRBJ2-2; 7 nucleotides line up with TRBD2. Germline V gene sequence: CDR1 MGHDK, CDR2 SYGVNS. V was clipped by 8 bases and J by 5 bases; unmatched bases: 11. CDR3 length: 15 residues.